The 7 T cell receptor beta chains below come from one sample, sequenced in a study of blood T cell repertoires in COVID-19. Libraries were prepared by immunoSEQ multiplex PCR; TCRdb keeps only in-frame clonotypes and omits some of them. Among 400,000 or so clones, around 90% were seen once, and the ten largest hold about 2.1%. The sequenced sample consisted of PBMCs or T cells enriched from blood (not recorded which). These receptors were taken from a middle-aged woman with acute COVID-19.

This chain joins TRBV7-2 and TRBJ2-3; 8 nucleotides line up with TRBD2. Germline V gives CDR1 SGHTA, CDR2 FQGNSA. The CDR3 totals 14 residues. V shed 3 bases and J 5 bases; nucleotides not matched to a gene: 4. DNA for the CDR3: TGTGCCAGCAGCTTTGGACTAGCTGGAGATACGCAGTATTTT. Its translation is CASSFGLAGDTQYF.

This clone was found once. The chain has TRBV4-2 and TRBJ1-1, with 8 positions matching TRBD1. Trimming cost V 3 bases and J 1 base; bases outside gene matches: 13. Germline CDR1 and CDR2: LGHNA and YNFKEQ. The CDR3 is 18 residues long. CDR3: CASSQDRTGPGKNTEAFF. DNA for the CDR3: TGTGCCAGCAGCCAGGATAGGACAGGGCCGGGGAAGAACACTGAAGCTTTCTTT.

The V gene is TRBV7-9, the J gene TRBJ1-5; D may be TRBD1 (6 bases). In germline, CDR1 is SEHNR, CDR2 FQNEAQ (reference sequence). The CDR3 extends over 15 amino acids. The germline V and J ends were trimmed by 0 bases and 4 bases, with 10 bases remaining between them. CDR3 sequence reads: CASSLARGANQPQHF. As DNA, the CDR3 is TGTGCCAGCAGCTTAGCACGGGGGGCTAATCAGCCCCAGCATTTT.

The rearrangement uses TRBV3-1 (or the pseudogene TRBV3-2) and TRBJ1-1, with TRBD1 as a possible D gene (5 bases). Germline CDR1 LGHDT, CDR2 YNNKEL (reference sequence). Trimming left V 5 bases short and J 1 base short, with 17 bases between. This CDR3 is 16 amino acids long. The CDR3 protein is CASSRTRGGRNTEAFF. The CDR3 nucleotides are TGTGCCAGCAGCAGAACGCGGGGGGGTAGGAACACTGAAGCTTTCTTT.

The chain joins TRBV10-3 to TRBJ1-2, with 7 bases aligning to TRBD1. Trimming removed 4 bases from V and 4 bases from J; junction bases left unmatched: 3. Germline lookup yields CDR1 ENHRY and CDR2 SYGVKD. This CDR3 comprises 13 residues. CDR3 bases: TGTGCCATCAGTGCGGACAGGAGCTATGGCTACACCTTC. Amino acids: CAISADRSYGYTF.

The genes are TRBV7-7 and TRBJ2-5, with TRBD2 identical over 8 bases. The CDR3 sequence is 15 residues long. V gave up 3 bases and J gave up 2 bases; unmatched junction bases: 5. Germline V gene sequence: CDR1 SSHAT, CDR2 FNYEAQ (reference sequence). The CDR3: CASSFGGGPQETQYF. The CDR3 DNA reads as TGTGCCAGCAGCTTCGGCGGGGGGCCTCAAGAGACCCAGTACTTC.

This clone is a singleton in its sample. The chain recombines TRBV6-1 with TRBJ2-7, with TRBD2 identical over 7 bases. From germline, CDR1 is MNHNS and CDR2 SASEGT. CDR3 length: 14 residues. After removal of 2 bases from V and 6 bases from J, the junction contained 7 bases not matched to a gene. The CDR3 DNA follows: TGTGCCAGCAGTGAATTGGGGAGGGCGACCGAGCAGTACTTC. Its protein product is CASSELGRATEQYF.